Each of the 7 T cell receptor beta chains below was sequenced from the same sample in a study of blood T cell repertoires in COVID-19. Only in-frame clones appear in the TCRdb table, and some are missing; sequencing was by immunoSEQ multiplex PCR. Of around 370,000 clones in the sample, about 90% were seen once. Sequencing was performed on peripheral blood. These receptors all come from a woman aged 50 to 60 with COVID-19, enrolled during active disease.

This clone was seen just once. The chain carries TRBV18 and TRBJ2-3; a weak D match, TRBD2 (6 bases). Looked up from germline, CDR1 is KGHSH and CDR2 is LQKENI. The CDR3 is 15 residues long. Trimming removed 3 bases from V and 3 bases from J, with 13 bases in between. CDR3 protein: CASSPSAAGTDTQYF. As DNA, the CDR3 is TGTGCCAGCTCACCCTCGGCGGCGGGGACAGATACGCAGTATTTT.

The rearrangement joins TRBV4-3 to TRBJ2-1, with 11 bases aligning to TRBD2. The V and J ends lost 0 bases and 6 bases, in that order; junction bases with no gene match: 7. CDR3 length equals 17 residues. CDR1 LGHNA and CDR2 YSLEER come from the germline V gene. The CDR3 nucleotides are TGCGCCAGCAGCCAAGACCTAGGGACTAGCGGCAGCAATGAGCAGTTCTTC. It codes for CASSQDLGTSGSNEQFF.

This clone was observed a few times. This chain uses TRBV28 with TRBJ2-2; 10 bases fit TRBD1. CDR3 length: 13 residues. The junction had 5 bases not matched to a gene; V was cut back by 11 bases and J by 5 bases. CDR1 is MDHEN and CDR2 is SYDVKM in the germline V gene. The CDR3 region is CAARTGGTGELFF. The CDR3 DNA reads as TGTGCCGCTAGGACAGGGGGAACCGGGGAGCTGTTTTTT.

The chain has TRBV4-3 and TRBJ2-5, with D maybe TRBD2 (5 bases). Germline V gene sequence: CDR1 LGHNA, CDR2 YSLEER. Trimming stripped 0 bases from V and 5 bases from J, with 10 bases between. CDR3 length equals 14 residues. CDR3 nucleotide sequence: TGCGCCAGCAGCCAAGATCGCAGCGGCGAGACCCAGTACTTC. It translates to CASSQDRSGETQYF.

The chain recombines TRBV27 with TRBJ2-7; 9 nucleotides agree with TRBD2. The germline CDR1 and CDR2 sequences are MNHEY and SMNVEV (reference sequence). This CDR3 comprises 16 residues. With V trimmed by 3 bases and J by 3 bases, 9 bases remained unmatched. Written as DNA, the CDR3 is TGTGCCAGCAGTTTCGGGGCGGGAGGGCCAAACTACGAGCAGTACTTC. It yields the protein CASSFGAGGPNYEQYF.

The rearrangement uses TRBV4-2 and TRBJ1-6, with D unclear. CDR3 length: 14 amino acids. V shed 0 bases and J shed 13 bases, with 13 bases lying between them. Germline assignment: CDR1 LGHNA and CDR2 YNFKEQ. This chain's CDR3 is CASSQDTNRSPLHF. The CDR3 bases are TGTGCCAGCAGCCAAGATACGAACAGATCGCCCCTCCACTTT.

This chain joins TRBV5-1 and TRBJ2-7, with D possibly being TRBD1 (6 bases). CDR3 length: 14 amino acids. The V gene lost 5 bases and the J gene lost 3 bases, with 15 bases spanning the gap. Looked up from germline, CDR1 is SGHRS and CDR2 is YFSETQ. CDR3 residues: CASRQTGSDYEQYF. The CDR3 DNA is TGCGCCAGCAGGCAAACAGGGTCGGACTACGAGCAGTACTTC.